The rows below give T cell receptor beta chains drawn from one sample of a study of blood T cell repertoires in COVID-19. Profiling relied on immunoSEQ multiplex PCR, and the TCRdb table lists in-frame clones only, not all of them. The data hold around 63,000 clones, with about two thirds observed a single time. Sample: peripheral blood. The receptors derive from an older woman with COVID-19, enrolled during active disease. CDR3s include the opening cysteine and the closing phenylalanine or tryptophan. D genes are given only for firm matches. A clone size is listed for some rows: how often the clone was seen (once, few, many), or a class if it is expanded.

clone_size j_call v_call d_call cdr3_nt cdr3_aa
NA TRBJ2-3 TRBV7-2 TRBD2 TGTGCCAGCAGCCCCCGCCGTCTAGCGGACACGCAGTATTTT CASSPRRLADTQYF
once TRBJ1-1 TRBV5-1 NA TGCGCCAGCAGCCCCCTTCGGGGGGGCAAGGACACTGAAGCTTTCTTT CASSPLRGGKDTEAFF
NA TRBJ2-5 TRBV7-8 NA TGTGCCAGCAGCTGGCGACTAGGAACCCAAGAGACCCAGTACTTC CASSWRLGTQETQYF
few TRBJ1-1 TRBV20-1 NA TGCAGTGCTGAACAGTTAACTGAAGCTTTCTTT CSAEQLTEAFF
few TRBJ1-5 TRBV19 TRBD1 TGTGCCAGTAGCAGGACAGGGGGCGGGAATCAGCCCCAGCATTTT CASSRTGGGNQPQHF
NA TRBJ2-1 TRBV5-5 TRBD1 TGTGCCAGCAGCTCTCGGGGGACAGGGGGCTATAATGAGCAGTTCTTC CASSSRGTGGYNEQFF
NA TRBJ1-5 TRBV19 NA TGTGCCAGTAGTATTCTCCGGGAGACCAATCAGCCCCAGCATTTT CASSILRETNQPQHF
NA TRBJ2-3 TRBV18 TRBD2 TGTGCCAGCTCACCGGGCGGGAGAAACACAGATACGCAGTATTTT CASSPGGRNTDTQYF
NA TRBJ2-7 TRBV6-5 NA TGTGCTGCTGGAGGGTCTAGCTACGAGCAGTACTTC CAAGGSSYEQYF
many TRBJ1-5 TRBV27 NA TGTGCCAGCAGTTTGGGGGGGGCATCTCAGCCCCAGCATTTT CASSLGGASQPQHF
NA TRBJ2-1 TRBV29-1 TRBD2 TGCAGCGTCAGCTCATACTTTGGCGGGAGGGCTGAGCAGTTCTTC CSVSSYFGGRAEQFF
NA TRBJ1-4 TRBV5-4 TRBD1 TGTGCCAGCAGCACAGACAGGGGGAATGAAAAACTGTTTTTT CASSTDRGNEKLFF
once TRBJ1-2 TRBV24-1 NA TGTGCCACCAGTGATTACCGTACACACAGGGCCGGAGTGAGGGGCTACACCTTC CATSDYRTHRAGVRGYTF
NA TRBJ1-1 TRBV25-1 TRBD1 TGTGCCAGCAGTAGGGCAGGGGGTGTTAACACTGAAGCTTTCTTT CASSRAGGVNTEAFF
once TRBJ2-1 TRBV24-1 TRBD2 TGTGCCACCAGTGCCCCGAGGGGACAGACTAGCGGGGAGGAGGGTGAGCAGTTCTTC CATSAPRGQTSGEEGEQFF
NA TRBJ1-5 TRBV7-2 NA TGTGCCAGCAGCCCCCCGGGGTTGCCCCAGCATTTT CASSPPGLPQHF
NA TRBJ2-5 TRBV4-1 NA TGCGCCAGCAGCCAAGATTGGGGGGACTTAGAGACCCAGTACTTC CASSQDWGDLETQYF
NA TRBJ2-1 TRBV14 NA TGTGCCAGCAGCCAAGCCGGGAACCTACGCAATGAGCAGTTCTTC CASSQAGNLRNEQFF
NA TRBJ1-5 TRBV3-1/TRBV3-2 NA TGTGCCAGCAGCCAAGGGGCAGGCGGGAATCAGCCCCAGCATTTT CASSQGAGGNQPQHF
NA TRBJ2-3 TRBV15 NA TGTGCCACCAGCAGAGGCCAATATGGGAGCGGCTCAAACACAGATACGCAGTATTTT CATSRGQYGSGSNTDTQYF
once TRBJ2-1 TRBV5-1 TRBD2 TGCGCCAGCAGCGACCTAGCGGGAGGGGGGGATGAGCAGTTCTTC CASSDLAGGGDEQFF
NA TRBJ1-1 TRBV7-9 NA TGTGCCAGCAGCTTGGAGGGGAACACTGAAGCTTTCTTT CASSLEGNTEAFF
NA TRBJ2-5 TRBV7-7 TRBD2 TGTGCTAGCAGCTTACGGGGGGAGCCCTTTGAGGAGACCCAGTACTTC CASSLRGEPFEETQYF
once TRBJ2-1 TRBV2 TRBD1 TGTGCCAGCGTAACGGACAGGGTGCACAATGAGCAGTTCTTC CASVTDRVHNEQFF
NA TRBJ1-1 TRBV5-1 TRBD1 TGCGCCAGCAGCATTTCGACAGGGAGCACTGAAGCTTTCTTT CASSISTGSTEAFF
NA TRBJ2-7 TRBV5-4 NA TGTGCCAGCAGCTTGGCTCCAGGGGGGAGCTCCTACGAGCAGTACTTC CASSLAPGGSSYEQYF
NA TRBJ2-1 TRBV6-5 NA TGTGCCAGCAGGTTGTTTGGGGGGAATGAGCAGTTCTTC CASRLFGGNEQFF
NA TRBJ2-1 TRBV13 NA TGTGCCAGCAGCCCCGAGGGGAGGAATGAGCAGTTCTTC CASSPEGRNEQFF
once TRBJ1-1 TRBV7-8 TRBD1 TGTGCCAGCAGCCCCCAAACCCGACAGGGGAAAGCTTTCTTT CASSPQTRQGKAFF
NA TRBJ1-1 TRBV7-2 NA TGTGCCAGCAGCTTAGAGGCGGCAGGGGTGAACACTGAAGCTTTCTTT CASSLEAAGVNTEAFF
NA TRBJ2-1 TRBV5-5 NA TGTGCCAGCAGCCCACGACTAGGCAATGAGCAGTTCTTC CASSPRLGNEQFF
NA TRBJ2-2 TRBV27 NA TGTGCCAGCAGTTTCTACCCCAGGAGGAGCACCGGGGAGCTGTTTTTT CASSFYPRRSTGELFF
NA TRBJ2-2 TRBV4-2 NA TGTGCCAGCAGCCAAGATGCGCTTTACGGGGAGCTGTTTTTT CASSQDALYGELFF
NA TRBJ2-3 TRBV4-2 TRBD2 TGTGCCAGCAGCCAAGATCCTCACGGAGCGGGGAGGACAGATACGCAGTATTTT CASSQDPHGAGRTDTQYF
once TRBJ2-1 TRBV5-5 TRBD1 TGTGCCAGCAGCTTGGTGGGTCGGACAGGGTACAATGAGCAGTTCTTC CASSLVGRTGYNEQFF
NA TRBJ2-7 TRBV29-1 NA TGCAGCGTTAGCGACGGGTCCTACGAGCAGTACTTC CSVSDGSYEQYF
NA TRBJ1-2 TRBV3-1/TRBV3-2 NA TGTGCCAGCAGCCACGCGTTAGGCTACACCTTC CASSHALGYTF
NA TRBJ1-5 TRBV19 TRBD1 TGTGCCAGTAGTATCCTGACAGGGAATAGCAATCAGCCCCAGCATTTT CASSILTGNSNQPQHF